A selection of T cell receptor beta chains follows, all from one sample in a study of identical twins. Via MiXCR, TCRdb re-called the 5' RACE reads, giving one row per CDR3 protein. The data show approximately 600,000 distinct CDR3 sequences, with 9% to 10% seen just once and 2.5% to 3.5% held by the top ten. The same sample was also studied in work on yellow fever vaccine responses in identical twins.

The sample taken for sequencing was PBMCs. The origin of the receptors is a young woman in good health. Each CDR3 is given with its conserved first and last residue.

CDR3: CASSGGLAGGTGEQFF; V: TRBV25-1; J: TRBJ2-2
CDR3: CASSLALAGGVYF; V: TRBV7-2; J: TRBJ2-7
CDR3: CASSITVSSYEQYF; V: TRBV5-1; J: TRBJ2-7
CDR3: CASSSRTGSSPLHF; V: TRBV5-6; J: TRBJ1-6
CDR3: CASSLRRRLNTEAFF; V: TRBV5-6; J: TRBJ1-1
CDR3: CASCASGTSGTEQYF; V: TRBV3-1; J: TRBJ2-7
CDR3: CASSLYEEETQYF; V: TRBV7-2; J: TRBJ2-5
CDR3: CASSLWTPLYNEQFF; V: TRBV11-2; J: TRBJ2-1
CDR3: CASSPSGRPGNEQFF; V: TRBV2; J: TRBJ2-1
CDR3: CASSFVRNTEAFF; V: TRBV12-3/TRBV12-4; J: TRBJ1-1
CDR3: CASSLGQGTDTQYF; V: TRBV7-7; J: TRBJ2-3
CDR3: CASSLWRGQETQYF; V: TRBV7-2; J: TRBJ2-5
CDR3: CASSQSAGVHSANTGELFF; V: TRBV4-3; J: TRBJ2-2
CDR3: CASSPESGGVDTQYF; V: TRBV4-3; J: TRBJ2-3
CDR3: CSARSRDSSYEQYF; V: TRBV20-1; J: TRBJ2-7
CDR3: CASSYSDPRISEAFF; V: TRBV5-1; J: TRBJ1-1
CDR3: CASSQDRQVYEQYF; V: TRBV4-1; J: TRBJ2-7
CDR3: CAISWTSGSKETQYF; V: TRBV10-3; J: TRBJ2-5
CDR3: CAISEVVAGVPADTQYF; V: TRBV10-3; J: TRBJ2-3
CDR3: CSVRTGRVGELFF; V: TRBV29-1; J: TRBJ2-2